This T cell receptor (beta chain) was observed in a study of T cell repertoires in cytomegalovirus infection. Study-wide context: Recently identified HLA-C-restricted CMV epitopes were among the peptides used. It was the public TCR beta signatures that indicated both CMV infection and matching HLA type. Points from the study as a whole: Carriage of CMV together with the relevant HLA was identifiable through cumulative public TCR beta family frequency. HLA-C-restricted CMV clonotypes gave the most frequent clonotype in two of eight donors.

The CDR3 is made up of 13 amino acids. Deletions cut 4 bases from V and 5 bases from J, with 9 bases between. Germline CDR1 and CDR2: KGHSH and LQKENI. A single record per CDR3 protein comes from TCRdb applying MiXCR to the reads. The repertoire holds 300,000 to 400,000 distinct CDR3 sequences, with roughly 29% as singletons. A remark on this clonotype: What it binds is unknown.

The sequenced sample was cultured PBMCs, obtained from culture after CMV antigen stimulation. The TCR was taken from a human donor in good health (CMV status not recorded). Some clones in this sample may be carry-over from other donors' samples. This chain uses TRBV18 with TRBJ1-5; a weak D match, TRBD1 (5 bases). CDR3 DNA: TGTGCCAGCTCACAACAGGTTGATCAGCCCCAGCATTTT. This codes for CASSQQVDQPQHF.